These T cell receptor beta chains were read from a single sample in a study of blood T cell repertoires in COVID-19. The protocol was immunoSEQ multiplex PCR, while the TCRdb copy is restricted to in-frame clones and leaves out a portion. The repertoire consists of about 100,000 clones, with 90% to 95% occurring once and the leading ten covering 1.5% to 2%. Sample: peripheral blood. These receptors were obtained from a man aged 60-69 years with acute or convalescent COVID-19. The CDR3 runs from the conserved cysteine through the conserved F or W. The order of the fields is J gene, clone size, D gene, V gene, CDR3 protein, CDR3 DNA. A D gene is named only where the DNA matches it firmly. Part of the rows lack a size; the others show once, few, many or a class for expanded clones.

>TRBJ2-3|NA|TRBD2|TRBV9
CASSVEPSGSTDTQYF
TGTGCCAGCAGCGTAGAGCCTAGCGGTAGCACAGATACGCAGTATTTT
>TRBJ1-6|once|NA|TRBV20-1
CSASSGEGNSPLHF
TGCAGTGCTAGTTCGGGGGAGGGGAATTCACCCCTCCACTTT
>TRBJ1-4|NA|NA|TRBV30
CAWTSLGGLSEKLFF
TGTGCCTGGACCTCTTTGGGGGGACTAAGTGAAAAACTGTTTTTT
>TRBJ2-3|NA|TRBD1|TRBV11-2
CASSLWSGTGAGTDTQYF
TGTGCCAGCAGCTTATGGTCCGGGACAGGGGCTGGAACAGATACGCAGTATTTT
>TRBJ1-2|NA|NA|TRBV19
CASTSGRELSGYTF
TGTGCCAGTACCTCCGGCAGGGAACTTTCTGGCTACACCTTC
>TRBJ2-7|NA|TRBD1|TRBV10-2
CASTRGQGTYEQYF
TGCGCCAGCACCAGAGGACAGGGGACCTACGAGCAGTACTTC
>TRBJ1-4|NA|NA|TRBV14
CASSQGLSYNEKLFF
TGTGCCAGCAGCCAAGGGTTGAGTTATAATGAAAAACTGTTTTTT
>TRBJ1-5|NA|NA|TRBV19
CASSISGGYSNQPQHF
TGTGCCAGTAGTATATCGGGAGGTTATAGCAATCAGCCCCAGCATTTT
>TRBJ2-7|few|TRBD1|TRBV5-1
CASSFGGTGIYEQYF
TGCGCCAGCAGCTTTGGAGGGACAGGGATCTACGAGCAGTACTTC
>TRBJ1-1|NA|TRBD1|TRBV5-1
CASSLALGQGYEAFF
TGCGCCAGCAGCTTGGCGCTGGGACAGGGATATGAAGCTTTCTTT
>TRBJ2-1|once|NA|TRBV5-8
CASSLAPTSTEQFF
TGTGCCAGCAGCTTGGCCCCCACTAGCACTGAGCAGTTCTTC
>TRBJ1-3|once|NA|TRBV7-9
CASKGGGTGRSGNTIYF
TGTGCCAGCAAAGGCGGCGGAACAGGGAGATCTGGAAACACCATATATTTT
>TRBJ1-1|NA|NA|TRBV7-9
CASSLEFSTEAFF
TGTGCCAGCAGCTTAGAATTCTCCACTGAAGCTTTCTTT
>TRBJ2-5|NA|NA|TRBV6-2/TRBV6-3
CASSYSSLKTQYF
TGTGCCAGCAGTTACTCGAGTCTGAAGACCCAGTACTTC
>TRBJ2-2|once|TRBD1|TRBV28
CASSSQGSGELFF
TGTGCCAGCAGTTCACAGGGGTCCGGGGAGCTGTTTTTT
>TRBJ2-2|few|NA|TRBV5-1
CASSSGSLSTTGELFF
TGCGCCAGCAGCTCGGGGTCACTCTCAACAACCGGGGAGCTGTTTTTT
>TRBJ2-3|NA|NA|TRBV13
CASSLVFGTSTDTQYF
TGTGCCAGCAGCTTAGTCTTCGGGACTAGCACAGATACGCAGTATTTT
>TRBJ2-5|NA|NA|TRBV7-2
CASSLAPGWKETQYF
TGTGCCAGCAGCTTAGCCCCGGGGTGGAAAGAGACCCAGTACTTC
>TRBJ1-4|NA|NA|TRBV10-3
CAIKGANEKLFF
TGTGCCATTAAAGGGGCTAATGAAAAACTGTTTTTT
>TRBJ2-1|NA|TRBD1|TRBV6-5
CASSSPSYRGNEQFF
TGTGCCAGCAGTTCGCCATCCTACAGGGGGAATGAGCAGTTCTTC
>TRBJ2-7|NA|NA|TRBV7-2
CASSLAQDYEQYF
TGTGCCAGCAGCTTAGCTCAGGACTACGAGCAGTACTTC
>TRBJ2-5|NA|TRBD2|TRBV5-1
CASSLGGTSGGPQETQYF
TGCGCCAGCAGCTTGGGCGGGACTAGCGGAGGTCCCCAAGAGACCCAGTACTTC
>TRBJ2-5|NA|NA|TRBV29-1
CSVEGSDQETQYF
TGCAGCGTTGAGGGTAGCGACCAAGAGACCCAGTACTTC
>TRBJ1-6|once|NA|TRBV28
CASSSPSGDNSPLHF
TGTGCCAGCAGTTCCCCCTCGGGGGACAATTCACCCCTCCACTTT
>TRBJ1-4|NA|NA|TRBV6-5
CASSSLGGANEKLFF
TGTGCCAGCAGTTCCCTAGGGGGAGCTAATGAAAAACTGTTTTTT
>TRBJ1-1|NA|NA|TRBV5-1
CASSSRAGANTEAFF
TGCGCCAGCAGCTCCCGCGCAGGGGCAAACACTGAAGCTTTCTTT